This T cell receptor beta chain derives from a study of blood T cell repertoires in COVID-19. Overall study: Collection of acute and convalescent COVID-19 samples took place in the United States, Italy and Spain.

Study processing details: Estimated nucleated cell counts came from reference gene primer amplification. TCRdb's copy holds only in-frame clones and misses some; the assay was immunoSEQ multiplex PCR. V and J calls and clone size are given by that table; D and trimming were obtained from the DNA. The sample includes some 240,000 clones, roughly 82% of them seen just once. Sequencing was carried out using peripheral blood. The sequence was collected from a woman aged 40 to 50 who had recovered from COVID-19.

CDR3 sequence reads: CASSPQGVGGYTF. In nucleotides, the CDR3 is TGTGCCAGCAGCCCACAGGGTGTAGGTGGCTACACCTTC. The gene calls are TRBV3-1 (or the pseudogene TRBV3-2) and TRBJ1-2, with D perhaps matching TRBD1 (6 bases). The V and J ends lost 4 bases and 7 bases respectively, with 13 bases between them. Germline V gene data show CDR1 as LGHDT and CDR2 as YNNKEL (reference sequence). The CDR3 runs 13 residues.